One and the same sample provided the 14 T cell receptor beta chains below, sequenced in a study of T cells in Graves' hyperthyroidism and ophthalmopathy. Using RNA transcripts as the source, TCR beta CDR3 regions were amplified. The primer set for the first-round RT-PCR of the TCR CDR3 was HTBI. TCRdb re-analysed the multiplex PCR reads in MiXCR, keeping a single row per CDR3 protein. The sample yields under 300,000 distinct CDR3 sequences, roughly 14% seen once. Input material: blood. The source of these receptors is a woman in her thirties or forties with Graves' hyperthyroidism that later progressed to Graves' ophthalmopathy.

This clonotype has at least ten counts. CDR3 nucleotides: TGCAGTGCCCCGACTAGCGCCTACACAGATACGCAGTATTTT. Translation: CSAPTSAYTDTQYF. The J gene is TRBJ2-3, the V gene TRBV20-1; 8 positions match TRBD2. Germline V gene lookup returns CDR1 DFQATT and CDR2 SNEGSKA (reference sequence). The CDR3 spans 14 residues. Germline trimming cut 6 bases from V and 2 bases from J; bases unmatched to any gene: 7.

About this clonotype: One base away lies a much larger clone, so this may be a sequencing read error. The rearrangement uses TRBV29-1 and TRBJ2-3; 7 bases map to TRBD2. Germline V gene data show CDR1 as SQVTM and CDR2 as ANQGSEA. This CDR3 spans 14 amino acids. The CDR3 region has the DNA TGCAGCGTCATGACTAGCAGCTCCACAGATAGGCAGTATTTT. Amino acids: CSVMTSSSTDRQYF.

This clonotype was seen repeatedly, ten times or more. The chain links TRBV24-1 to TRBJ2-7; TRBD1 matches at 9 bases. The CDR3 consists of 15 residues. Trimming cost V 2 bases and J 2 bases; bases outside gene matches: 3. Germline V CDR1 and CDR2: KGHDR, SFDVKD. In DNA form, the CDR3 reads TGTGCCACCAGTGATTCACAGGGGGCGGCCTACGAGCAGTACTTC. Amino acids: CATSDSQGAAYEQYF.

This clonotype was seen at least ten times. The chain has TRBV29-1 and TRBJ2-2, with 7 bases fitting TRBD2. V shed 4 bases, J shed 1 base, and the junction held 15 bases outside the gene matches. Germline V lookup: CDR1 SQVTM, CDR2 ANQGSEA. This CDR3 is built from 18 residues. CDR3 residues: CSVAGLAGDRKNTGELFF. CDR3 coding DNA: TGCAGCGTTGCCGGACTGGCGGGAGACCGAAAGAACACCGGGGAGCTGTTTTTT.

This chain links TRBV7-9 with TRBJ2-7, with 8 bases that match TRBD2. Germline CDR1 is SEHNR and CDR2 is FQNEAQ (reference sequence). CDR3 size: 15 residues. V was pared by 4 bases and J by 3 bases, with 8 bases of the junction left unmatched. The CDR3 loop reads CASSSSGTRVYEQYF. The DNA of the CDR3 is TGTGCCAGCAGCTCCTCCGGGACTAGAGTCTACGAGCAGTACTTC.

A few counts support this clonotype. This chain connects TRBV4-1 to TRBJ1-6; the D gene is possibly TRBD1 (5 bases). This CDR3 contains 17 residues. Looked up from germline, CDR1 is MGHRA and CDR2 is YSYEKL. Trimming removed 0 bases at V and 8 bases at J, with 17 bases between. CDR3 amino acids: CASSQEKLRERDSPLHF. Written as DNA, the CDR3 is TGCGCCAGCAGCCAAGAGAAGCTCAGGGAGCGTGATTCACCCCTCCACTTT.

A note on this clonotype: A read error may be the cause here, since a much bigger clone is one base away. V and J are TRBV28 and TRBJ1-4; perhaps TRBD1 as D (5 bases). CDR3 size: 15 residues. Looked up from germline, CDR1 is MDHEN and CDR2 is SYDVKM. Deletions cut 6 bases from V and 0 bases from J, with 11 bases between. CDR3 coding DNA: TGTGCCAGCAGCCAAGGGGCATCAACTAATGAAAAACTGTTTTTT. Its protein is CASSQGASTNEKLFF.

As regards this clonotype: This may come from a read error, since a much larger clone is one base off. This sequence joins TRBV7-9 and TRBJ1-1; D call uncertain. Germline-derived CDR1 and CDR2 are SEHNR and FQNEAQ (reference sequence). The CDR3 totals 16 residues. Trimming stripped 7 bases from V and 0 bases from J, with 18 bases between. The CDR3 nucleotides are TGTGCCAGCAACCCCTGGCGAGGGCCCCTGAACACTGAAGCTTTCTTT. Translating it yields CASNPWRGPLNTEAFF.

This clonotype occurred many times. This chain joins TRBV7-9 and TRBJ2-3, with 9 positions matching TRBD1. This CDR3 has 14 residues. Germline V gives CDR1 SEHNR, CDR2 FQNEAQ (reference sequence). Trimming took 3 bases from V and 8 from J; bases not matched to a gene: 6. The CDR3 region is CASSLGQGRTTQYF. CDR3 DNA sequence: TGTGCCAGCAGCTTGGGACAGGGTCGGACTACGCAGTATTTT.

This clonotype was counted many times. This sequence joins TRBV18 and TRBJ1-5, with D tentatively TRBD1 (6 bases). Per the germline V gene, CDR1 is KGHSH and CDR2 is LQKENI. The CDR3 totals 13 residues. Trimming took 5 bases from V and 2 from J, leaving 7 bases between them. The CDR3 nucleotides are TGTGCCAGCTCAGCAGGGGGCAATCAGCCCCAGCATTTT. It encodes CASSAGGNQPQHF.

In its sample, this clonotype was seen many times. This chain links TRBV12-3 or TRBV12-4 with TRBJ2-3; a possible D gene is TRBD1 (5 bases). The CDR3 spans 14 residues. V lost 4 bases and J 2 bases, leaving 10 bases between the germline ends. The chain's CDR3 is CASSWGSNTDTQYF. The CDR3 DNA sequence: TGTGCCAGCAGTTGGGGCTCTAACACAGATACGCAGTATTTT.

This clonotype was recorded at least ten times. The V gene is TRBV24-1, the J gene TRBJ1-1; perhaps TRBD1 as D (6 bases). V was trimmed by 7 bases and J by 7 bases, leaving 24 bases between them. The germline V gene has CDR1 KGHDR and CDR2 SFDVKD. The CDR3 consists of 16 residues. This CDR3 reads CATRGPPGRGKGEAFF. The CDR3 bases are TGTGCCACCAGAGGCCCCCCCGGCAGGGGCAAAGGTGAAGCTTTCTTT.

This clonotype showed up many times. DNA for the CDR3: TGCAGTGCTAGAGATCTTCAAACGGTTGCCTACGAGCAGTACTTC. Its translation: CSARDLQTVAYEQYF. The chain recombines TRBV20-1 with TRBJ2-7; D is unresolved. CDR1 is DFQATT, CDR2 SNEGSKA, per germline (reference sequence). Trimming left V 0 bases short and J 2 bases short, with 14 bases between. The CDR3 consists of 15 residues.

This clonotype came up a few times. Here the CDR3 reads CASSIQDLGYGYTF. CDR3 DNA sequence: TGTGCCAGCAGTATCCAGGACCTTGGCTATGGCTACACCTTC. The chain has TRBV2 and TRBJ1-2, with D unclear. V was cut by 5 bases and J by 4 bases, with 14 bases left in between. Germline lookup yields CDR1 SNHLY and CDR2 FYNNEI. This CDR3 has 14 amino acids.